The text below deals with one T cell receptor beta chain. Many counts were recorded for this clonotype. No cognate antigen has been identified for it. Nothing much larger sits one base from this clone, and base qualities are not available. The data were obtained in a study of T cells in Graves' hyperthyroidism and ophthalmopathy (dated by TCRdb to the late 2010s). Regarding the study in general: Peripheral blood was collected at initial diagnosis, before any treatment. After blood sampling, hyperthyroidism patients were treated with methimazole at a starting dose of 30 mg daily, and ophthalmopathy patients were treated with high-dose intravenous methylprednisolone. According to the paper, TCR Vbeta CDR3 sequencing was carried out on approximately 140 peripheral blood samples, which came from fewer than 50 ophthalmopathy, 80 or so hyperthyroidism and roughly 17 progressor patients. Whether ophthalmopathy could be predicted prospectively was tested in an independent validation cohort made up of roughly 19 hyperthyroidism patients plus 17 patients who later progressed to ophthalmopathy. In more than 5 Graves' hyperthyroidism patients, the study also compared T-cell repertoires from thyroid tissue with T-cell repertoires from blood. The 95 to 100 discovery patients were randomly split 7:3 into training and test sets. To identify distinguishing TCR V-J signatures, a discovery cohort of about 100 patients was used, comprising 40 to 45 with Graves' ophthalmopathy and some 60 with stable Graves' hyperthyroidism.

Amplification of TCR beta CDR3 regions was carried out from RNA transcripts. The first round of RT-PCR for the TCR CDR3 was performed with the HTBI primer set and the Qiagen OneStep RT-PCR kit. The libraries were constructed in a second round of multiplex PCR and then size-selected and purified. Sequencing of the libraries was done on an Illumina HiSeq2000 using paired-end 100 bp reads. Regarding the original processing steps: SOAPnuke was used to process the raw data, with reads discarded if the reads contained adapters or uncalled bases, had a mean Phred below 15, or lacked an exact constant-primer or identifier match. COPE v1.2.5 was used to merge the high-quality paired reads, and each unique nucleotide sequence was defined as a clonotype. MiTCR v1.1 was used to align the clonotypes against IMGT TRBV, TRBD and TRBJ reference segments. The analysis included only V-J combinations with a frequency above 0.0001, which together covered approximately 99% of the repertoires. The TCS score was defined as F50 (clonal expansion) divided by E x V (chaos), with BLOSUM62-based TCRdist calculated between CDR3 peptides within each V-J. Welch's t-statistics and random forest reduced fewer than 600 V-J features to fewer than 15, which were used in a naive Bayes classifier (R e1071). TCRdb applied fastp at Q25 and MiXCR to the public reads, then kept only in-frame beta chains. One record per CDR3 amino acid sequence lists the most common genes and DNA. TCRdb, not the authors, supplied the V and J calls. Across this sample there are over 450,000 distinct CDR3 sequences, with under 20% seen only once. The ten largest clones capture approximately 16% of the sample.

CDR3 length: 15 amino acids, cysteine to phenylalanine. Solely the CDR3 DNA is kept, with 45 bases framed from the first base. The germline V gene gives CDR1 as MDHEN and CDR2 as SYDVKM. V lost 2 bases and J lost 5 bases, and the count of bases not matched to a germline gene is 2. Ophthalmopathy patients had moderately to severely active disease, Clinical Activity Score of at least 3, NOSPECS grade of at least 4, and duration under 3 months. The study excluded patients with uncontrolled infections, other autoimmune diseases, pregnancy or lactation. Diagnoses relied on clinical symptoms, serum thyroxine and TRAb, thyroid ultrasound and orbital computed tomography. PBMCs were isolated from 8 to 10 ml of fresh peripheral blood by Ficoll-Paque density gradient centrifugation. Total RNA was extracted using Trizol reagent, and RNA quality was assessed on an Agilent 2100 Bioanalyzer. General conclusions and limits of the study: Sample size was not statistically predetermined, and blinding of investigators to group allocation was not performed. In cross-validation, a model built on a 13 V-J signature told ophthalmopathy apart from stable hyperthyroidism with approximately 91% sensitivity and 81% to 82% specificity, and in testing the same model reached 80%/75%. In validation, the model predicted progression to ophthalmopathy a median of about 6.5 months before onset, with about 71% sensitivity and about 72% specificity. Most expanded thyroid clonotypes (frequency above 0.001) were also found in blood, which suggests that blood repertoires may mirror thyroid immune responses.

Sequencing input: blood. The receptor comes from a woman between 18 and 30 years old with Graves' ophthalmopathy. The V and J genes are TRBV28 and TRBJ1-5; 11 bases in the junction line up with TRBD1. This receptor carries the CDR3 CASSLGGQGDQPQHF. Read as DNA, the sequence is TGTGCCAGCAGTTTAGGGGGACAGGGGGATCAGCCCCAGCATTTT.